This TCR beta chain was documented in a study of blood T cell repertoires in COVID-19. Germline V gene lookup returns CDR1 SGHVS and CDR2 FNYEAQ. The CDR3 loop spans 15 amino acids. The V gene end was trimmed by 4 bases and the J gene end by 2 bases; junction bases not matched to a gene: 3. Method: immunoSEQ multiplex PCR; TCRdb's copy keeps in-frame clones and lacks some. The sample lists some 200,000 clones, 84% seen once, with under 15% in the top ten. The TCR sequence derives from a man between 25 and 39 years old with active or convalescent COVID-19. V gene TRBV7-6 combines with J gene TRBJ2-2, with TRBD1 identical over 8 bases. Sequenced material: peripheral blood. Written as DNA, the CDR3 is TGTGCCAGCAGCTGGACAGGGAGTAACACCGGGGAGCTGTTTTTT. It is translated as CASSWTGSNTGELFF. Full variable domain (missing parts from reference TRBV7-6 and TRBJ2-2): GAGVSQSPRYKVTKRGQDVALRCDPISGHVSLYWYRQALGQGPEFLTYFNYEAQQDKSGLPNDRFSAERPEGSISTLTIQRTEQRDSAMYRCASSWTGSNTGELFFGEGSRLTVL.